This TCR beta chain was captured by sequencing in a study of cytomegalovirus exposure and HLA in healthy donors (dated by TCRdb to the late 2010s). Regarding the complete study: An earlier analysis of some 600 of the donors reported 250 to 300 Gb of sequence data and around 110 million unique TCR beta sequences obtained from roughly 170 million T cells. About five DR-DQ haplotypes were handled as single units for association and clustering, since linkage in the cohort was strong. Alongside the repertoire data, information on donor age, sex, ethnicity and CMV serostatus was compiled. To predict cytomegalovirus infection status, the study brought together high-throughput TCR immunosequencing, statistical association of individual TCRs with disease status, and machine learning. A later genetic analysis took genome-wide SNP genotypes for about 60% of the roughly 670 donors and used that subset as a discovery cohort. Of the 300 to 500 genotyped donors, over 80% were placed in the genetic ancestry cluster associated with self-reported Caucasian donors. The study aimed to test whether signatures of past pathogen exposure could be identified by cataloging public T cell receptors. The number of donors typed differed by locus, with about 629-630 for A, B, C, DRB1 and DQB1, around 500 for DQA1, 606 for DPA1, and approximately 470 for DPB1. HLA typing covered class I and class II loci at four-digit resolution. A separate validation cohort of approximately 120 different subjects was used in addition to the approximately 700-subject first cohort. Every repertoire in the discovery cohort had been generated on one and the same sequencing platform. Among some 410 genotyped donors of the cohort, an average of approximately 230,000 unique TCR beta nucleotide sequences were sequenced per donor, roughly a sixth of them non-productive. In an earlier analysis of 550 to 700 of the donors, high-throughput TCR beta sequencing was used to judge whether each TCR beta V gene segment behaved as functional or pseudogenic. An early release that covered roughly 600 HLA-typed donors contained around 330 gigabases of sequencing data and about 84 million unique TCR sequences. The study profiled the T cell repertoires of hundreds of subjects by immunosequencing and related them to cytomegalovirus serostatus. Rather than drawing on any new phenotypic data, the later analysis identified candidate immune exposures from TCR beta sequences and the way those sequences occurred across donors. To study patterns of TCR occurrence, a later analysis re-analyzed previously published TCR beta repertoires from 550 to 800 donors and added high-resolution HLA genotyping. The study at large found these results: Most TCR sequences were seen in very few donors, while some public TCRs were found in many individuals. The study listed 150 to 200 TCR beta chains as associated with cytomegalovirus. A group of highly shared sequence variants was considered likely to be a technical artifact of the sequencing pipeline. The presence/absence analyses assumed that sequencing depth was roughly uniform across donors, and that assumption may not be true. The earlier analysis of 587 of the donors excluded 15 to 20 rarely observed V segments, including chromosome 9 orphons, because counts were too low. In an earlier analysis of about 600 of the donors, most TCR beta V segments appeared in productive rearrangements about 90% or about 30% of the time, broadly matching IMGT annotations. In a later analysis, HLA-associated TCR beta chains were found to be more clonally expanded and to have lower generation probabilities than equally common non-associated chains. The authors suggested that the approach could potentially be extended to other disease states and immunological phenotypes. Assigning TCR associations to individual alleles was difficult when HLA alleles, especially DR and DQ, strongly co-occurred. In a later analysis, 15,000 to 20,000 TCR beta sequences were associated with specific HLA alleles at a false discovery rate of 0.05. A later genetic analysis associated a missense DCLRE1C variant with V-gene and J-gene trimming of TCR beta chains, and an independent cohort replicated the association. The 87-base-pair reads could not distinguish some IMGT-functional V segments, including TRBV6-2 and TRBV6-3, so those segments were excluded. In vitro tests confirmed that three of the cytomegalovirus-associated TCR beta chains recognize cytomegalovirus antigens. Correlated functional status among segregating V segments might reflect linkage disequilibrium, but an unknown experimental factor could not be ruled out. In a later analysis, several top co-occurrence clusters were reported to appear linked to parvovirus B19, influenza, CMV and Epstein-Barr virus. Immune exposure information for the cohort was limited to CMV serostatus. In a later genetic analysis, fewer N-insertions in productive TCRs were reported among donors in an Asian-associated ancestry cluster than the roughly 640-donor mean. Because some donors lacked HLA typing at each locus, the association tests relied only on the typed subset. According to a later analysis, TCR association rates differed among HLA loci, with DRB1 alleles showing the most associated TCRs and HLA-C alleles showing the fewest. The classifier was reported to diagnose cytomegalovirus status with high specificity and sensitivity in both the original cohort and the validation cohort. The cohort was sequenced for TCR beta chains only, and without alpha or paired-chain data the features that could be detected were limited. A further reported finding was that TCR beta sequences accurately predicted the HLA-A and HLA-B alleles for most subjects in the first cohort. A later analysis found that most CMV-associated TCR beta chains appeared HLA-restricted, with HLA associations seemingly driven largely by CMV exposure.

V is cut back by 7 bases and J by 2 bases, with 3 bases in the junction unmatched. CDR1 and CDR2 (MDHEN, SYDVKM) derive from the germline V gene. There are 13 amino acids in the CDR3, from cysteine to phenylalanine inclusive. CDR3 DNA only is kept here, 39 bases in frame from base 1. In total, 600 or so healthy bone marrow donors made up the cohort. At the time of sampling, all cohort members were nominally healthy, though unrecorded immune exposures were likely present. The donor was CMV seronegative and was included in the group of a few hundred seronegative cohort members. A peripheral blood sample was provided by each donor, and peripheral blood mononuclear cells were used for TCR beta sequencing. The Qiagen DNeasy Blood Extraction Kit was used to extract genomic DNA from the blood cell samples. This clone was seen a handful of times. This receptor's antigen is unknown. Per-base quality was not reported, and no clone a single base away is much larger than it.

The library was built by means of the immunoSEQ multiplex PCR assay. For the multiplex PCR, a mixture combining 60 forward primers for TCR Vbeta segments and 13 reverse primers for TCR Jbeta segments was used. Amplification of the CDR3 region of rearranged TCR beta genes was performed with a multiplex PCR assay on genomic DNA. The amplified TCR beta libraries were sequenced on the Illumina HiSeq System as 87-base-pair reads. On the authors' methods: Across the 700 or so repertoires, a later analysis counted roughly 84 million unique TCR beta chains, around 10 million of which were shared by at least two donors. To remove PCR and sequencing errors, raw reads were error-corrected and collapsed into unique sequences using a nearest-neighbor algorithm that merged closely related sequences. Alignment of CDR3 sequences to IMGT reference sequences was used to assign V, D and J gene segments. For a sequence to be retained, at least a six-nucleotide match to both a V gene segment and a J gene segment was required. A rearrangement was called productive if the CDR3 had no stop codons and remained in frame with V and J, and every other rearrangement was called non-productive. CDR3 was defined according to IMGT convention as the region running from the second conserved V-encoded cysteine to the conserved J-encoded phenylalanine. Sequences without an unambiguous match to a single V gene segment were excluded from the earlier analysis of 587 of the donors. In an earlier analysis of approximately 550 of the donors, V segments were called functional above 56.7% productive rearrangements and were called segregating when the between-donor standard deviation exceeded 5%. A statistical classification framework was built for diagnosing cytomegalovirus status from the catalog of TCR beta chain sequences. In a later analysis, V and J genes were assigned by comparing TCR nucleotide sequences against IMGT/GENE-DB human TR gene sequences. Using the TCRdist pipeline, a later analysis assigned CDR3 sequences along with most-parsimonious VDJ recombination scenarios. In a later analysis, each TCR beta chain was defined by its CDR3 amino acid sequence together with its V-gene family, and reads without a unique V-gene family were excluded. In a later analysis, a few hundred highly shared, low-generation-probability nucleotide sequences were removed to address suspected cross-contamination and a sequencing artifact. In a later analysis, a clonal expansion index was calculated for each public chain from normalized within-repertoire ranks of inferred template counts. A later analysis computed generation probabilities with a VDJ recombination model fitted to out-of-frame rearrangements, and checked the results against IGoR. Hypergeometric tests were used in a later analysis to score TCR-TCR, TCR-HLA and TCR-CMV co-occurrence, with a repertoire-size bias correction applied to the TCR pairs. False discovery rates were estimated in a later analysis by permuting HLA or CMV assignments 20 times. In a later analysis, co-occurring TCRs were grouped using DBSCAN, with TCRdist sequence similarity added in when clustering inside HLA-allele-positive subsets. Repertoires with fewer than 30,000 or more than 120,000 public chains, plus five repertoires with anomalous nucleotide sharing, were excluded from co-occurrence clustering. Entries here come from immuneACCESS through TCRdb and include only in-frame sequences with V and J called. Some clones fail to appear in such tables; in the studies checked, an unresolved V gene covers under half of the shortfall, and the cause of the remainder is unknown. That table supplies the V and J calls and clone size; D and trimming were determined from the DNA. Here the sample has some 51,000 clones; roughly 77% occur a single time. The ten top clones hold approximately 2.4% of the sample.

The origin of this receptor is a female donor in good health and CMV-seronegative. Recombination joined TRBV28 with TRBJ2-3; 7 central nucleotides agree with TRBD2. Sequencing was done on a sample of PBMCs. The CDR3 loop reads CASTSGNTDTQYF. In nucleotides, the sequence is TGTGCCAGCACTAGCGGAAACACAGATACGCAGTATTTT.